One sample yielded the 9 T cell receptor beta chains listed below, sequenced in a study of CD8 T cells in Susac syndrome (dated by TCRdb to about 2019). Library prep was done by the immunoSEQ multiplex PCR assay. RNA was extracted using the RNeasy kit, and about 0.45 to 1 microgram was reverse transcribed with random hexamers. TCRdb handled the public reads itself, with Q25 trimming in fastp and clone calling in MiXCR, and kept productive beta chains. Rows with a matching CDR3 protein are joined into one entry that keeps the most common DNA and genes. The sample table records about 210,000 distinct CDR3 sequences; 95% of these occur just once. 0.085% to 0.1% of the sample belongs to the ten largest clones. Input material: CD4+ T cells from PBMCs. All receptors derive from a human donor with multiple sclerosis.

J is TRBJ1-5 and V is TRBV29-1, with a tentative D call TRBD1 (6 bases). Germline assignment: CDR1 SQVTM and CDR2 ANQGSEA. There are 13 residues in the CDR3. The V and J ends lost 7 bases and 3 bases respectively, with 13 bases between them. CDR3 sequence (DNA): TGCAGCGCGGTACAGGGAAACAATCAGCCCCAGCATTTT. This gives the protein CSAVQGNNQPQHF.

This clonotype was found once. The rearrangement uses TRBV29-1 and TRBJ2-3, with D unclear. Germline lookup yields CDR1 SQVTM and CDR2 ANQGSEA. The CDR3 runs to 12 residues. V lost 5 bases to trimming and J lost 4 bases, with 10 bases between them. Here the CDR3 reads CSVSGSADTQYF. The CDR3, as DNA: TGCAGCGTTTCGGGTTCTGCAGATACGCAGTATTTT.

The genes are TRBV2 and TRBJ2-1; unclear D gene. Trimming shortened V by 6 bases and J by 6 bases, and 9 bases separated the two germline ends. The germline V gene has CDR1 SNHLY and CDR2 FYNNEI. This CDR3 region has 12 residues. The CDR3 loop reads CASRPDGNEQFF. In nucleotides, the CDR3 is TGTGCCAGCAGACCCGACGGCAATGAGCAGTTCTTC.

The chain links TRBV3-1 to TRBJ2-5, with D tentatively TRBD1 or TRBD2 (5 bases each). From germline, CDR1 is LGHDT and CDR2 YNNKEL (reference sequence). Trimming took off 6 bases at V and 2 bases at J, with 22 bases between the two ends. The CDR3 covers 17 residues. The CDR3 spells CASSLFRGRDGQETQYF. The CDR3 nucleotides read TGTGCCAGCAGTCTCTTCCGCGGCCGGGACGGACAAGAGACCCAGTACTTC.

The chain has TRBV20-1 and TRBJ2-1, with 7 bases aligning to TRBD2. Germline V gene sequence: CDR1 DFQATT, CDR2 SNEGSKA (reference sequence). This CDR3 has 15 amino acids. The junction had 6 bases not matched to a gene; V was cut back by 0 bases and J by 4 bases. CDR3 nucleotide sequence: TGCAGTGCTAGAGATCCCGGGAGGAATTACAATGAGCAGTTCTTC. This gives the protein CSARDPGRNYNEQFF.

V and J are TRBV7-9 and TRBJ2-5, with D unclear. Between the trimmed V and J ends, which lost 6 bases and 7 bases, there was a span of 9 bases. The germline gives CDR1 SEHNR, CDR2 FQNEAQ (reference sequence). The CDR3 has 11 amino acids. As DNA, the CDR3 is TGTGCCAGCAGTTCGCCATTGACCCAGTACTTC. Translated: CASSSPLTQYF.

The chain recombines TRBV3-1 with TRBJ2-1; 12 nucleotides match TRBD2. The CDR3 loop spans 16 amino acids. CDR1 and CDR2 (germline): LGHDT, YNNKEL (reference sequence). J gave up 7 bases and V 4 bases, and 8 bases lay outside the gene matches. CDR3 sequence reads: CASSPWTSGEWNEQFF. DNA for the CDR3: TGTGCCAGCAGCCCCTGGACTAGCGGGGAGTGGAATGAGCAGTTCTTC.

A single count supports this clonotype. The V gene is TRBV18, the J gene TRBJ1-5; no clear D gene. The CDR3 is 13 residues long. V was clipped by 4 bases and J by 5 bases, with 9 bases between them. In germline, CDR1 is KGHSH, CDR2 LQKENI. The CDR3 DNA sequence: TGTGCCAGCTCACTATACCCAGATCAGCCCCAGCATTTT. Translating it yields CASSLYPDQPQHF.

The V gene is TRBV28, the J gene TRBJ1-5; 7 nucleotides agree with TRBD1. The germline V gene has CDR1 MDHEN and CDR2 SYDVKM. V dropped 5 bases and J dropped 7; count of bases not matched to a gene: 8. This CDR3 is built from 14 residues. This CDR3 is CASSRDSIGQPQHF. The CDR3, as DNA: TGTGCCAGCAGTCGGGACAGTATAGGACAGCCCCAGCATTTT.